This T cell receptor (beta chain) stems from a study of beta chain features in type 1 diabetes. To note about this clone: Its target is not known.

Sequenced material consisted of expressed TCRB transcripts (all of the isolated RNA was reverse transcribed). The assay was immunoSEQ multiplex PCR, and TCRdb's table has in-frame clones only and misses some. The sample lists some 700,000 clones; 13% were seen once. Blood was collected once per donor into heparin, averaging around 0.11 L. The authors sorted CD4+ naive, central memory, regulatory and stem cell-like memory cells via CD45RO/CCR7/CD25/CD127/CD95/CD27. Overall study findings and caveats: In every one of the four CD4+ subsets, TCRB CDR3s were moderately but significantly shorter in Type 1 diabetes patients. Individuals with type 1 diabetes displayed fewer insertions and more deletions at VDJ junctions. The analysis here could not establish whether HLA type shapes TCRB rearrangement.

Germline lookup yields CDR1 ENHRY and CDR2 SYGVKD. The CDR3 is made up of 16 amino acids. V was cut by 2 bases and J by 6 bases, with 19 bases left in between. Sequenced material: naive CD4+ T cells from blood. The chain joins TRBV10-3 to TRBJ1-2; tentative D call: TRBD1 (6 bases). The TCR comes from a man younger than 35 with type 1 diabetes. The DNA of the CDR3 is TGTGCCATCAGTGAGCGATCTACAGGGAAAGTAGATGGCTACACCTTC. Translated: CAISERSTGKVDGYTF.